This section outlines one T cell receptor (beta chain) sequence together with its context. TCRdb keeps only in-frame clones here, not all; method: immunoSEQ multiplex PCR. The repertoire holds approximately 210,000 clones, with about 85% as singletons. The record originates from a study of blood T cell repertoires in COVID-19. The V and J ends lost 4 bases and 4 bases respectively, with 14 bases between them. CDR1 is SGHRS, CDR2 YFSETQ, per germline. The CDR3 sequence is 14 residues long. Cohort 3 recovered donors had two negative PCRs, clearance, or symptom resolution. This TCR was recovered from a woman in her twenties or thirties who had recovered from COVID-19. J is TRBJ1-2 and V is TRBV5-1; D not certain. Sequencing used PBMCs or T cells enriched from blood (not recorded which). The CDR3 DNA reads TGCGCCAGCAGCCCCCGGGAGTTGGCCTATGGCTACACCTTC. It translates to CASSPRELAYGYTF.